This T cell receptor (beta chain) was profiled in a study of spatial heterogeneity in lung cancer. Regarding time point: sample taken at primary tumor resection. The input material, whole RNA from tumor, nontumor lung or frozen PBMC, was sequenced unsorted. This clonotype is medium-sized in the sample. Its cognate antigen is unknown. Germline V gives CDR1 LGHDT, CDR2 YNNKEL (reference sequence). This CDR3 region has 16 residues. The J segment lost 1 base and the V segment lost 0 bases, leaving 2 bases of the junction unmatched. Whole-study findings and limits: Around 7% of tumor T cells for alpha chains and roughly 12% for beta chains were estimated to be covered. Tumor mutation counts were tracked by expanded intratumoral alpha and beta TCR counts.

The study tagged each TCR cDNA molecule with a unique molecular identifier. TCRdb used MiXCR to reprocess the 5' RACE reads, holding one entry per CDR3 protein. Among around 7,800 distinct CDR3 sequences listed, around 8.2% were seen once. The sequencing used lung tumor tissue, collected at surgery. This TCR derives from a male donor with early-stage non-small cell lung cancer. This chain connects TRBV3-1 to TRBJ2-3, with 9 bases that match TRBD2. The CDR3 DNA follows: TGTGCCAGCAGCCAAGATTGGACTAGCGGCACAGATACGCAGTATTTT. Translated: CASSQDWTSGTDTQYF.